This is a list of T cell receptor beta chains from one sample in a study of tumor-infiltrating lymphocytes in primary liver carcinoma. TCRdb ran MiXCR on the multiplex PCR reads and lists one entry per CDR3 protein. The repertoire consists of about 210,000 distinct CDR3 sequences, with 85% occurring once and the leading ten covering around 18%. Specimen: tumor tissue from primary liver carcinoma. These receptor sequences come from a man aged 35 to 55 with primary liver carcinoma and hepatitis B virus infection. CDR3s include the opening cysteine and the closing phenylalanine or tryptophan. The D gene is left open where the match is weak. The size field is filled for only some rows; it gives once, few, many or a size class.

abundance	v_gene	j_gene	d_gene	CDR3nt	CDR3aa
few	TRBV6-1	TRBJ1-5	-	TGTGCCAGCAGCCACGGCGGTAATCAGCCCCAGCAATTT	CASSHGGNQPQQF
-	TRBV12-3/TRBV12-4	TRBJ1-1	-	TGTACCAGCAGTTCGGCATGGAGTGAAGCTTTCTTT	CTSSSAWSEAFF
-	TRBV6-6	TRBJ1-5	-	TGTGCCAGCACCCCGACAAGGGGGGACAATCAGCCCCAGCATTTT	CASTPTRGDNQPQHF
-	TRBV18	TRBJ2-3	TRBD2	TGTGCCAGCTCGTCGTCTAGCGGGAGTACGGATACGCAGTATTTT	CASSSSSGSTDTQYF
-	TRBV12-3/TRBV12-4	TRBJ2-5	-	TGTGCCAGCGGTTTGTACGGGGTTGAGACCCAGTACTTC	CASGLYGVETQYF
-	TRBV5-1	TRBJ2-7	TRBD1	TGCGTCGGCAGAACAGGGGGACGCTACGAGCAGTACTTC	CVGRTGGRYEQYF
-	TRBV10-2	TRBJ2-7	TRBD2	TGCACCAGCAGTGTGTTGGCGGGAGGCCCCGGCGGATCCTACGAGCAGTACTTC	CTSSVLAGGPGGSYEQYF
-	TRBV5-6	TRBJ2-1	-	TGTACCAGCACAGGAGGACCGAACAATGAACAATTCTTC	CTSTGGPNNEQFF
-	TRBV11-2	TRBJ2-5	-	TGTACCAGCAGCCCCCGGTCAGCCCCAGGTGTAACCCAGCACTTC	CTSSPRSAPGVTQHF
-	TRBV11-2	TRBJ1-1	-	TGTGCGAGCAGCTTAGGCCTAAACATTGAAGCTTTCTTT	CASSLGLNIEAFF
many	TRBV5-4	TRBJ2-1	TRBD2	TGTGCCAGCAGCCACCTAGCGGGAGATGAGCAGTTCTTC	CASSHLAGDEQFF
-	TRBV4-3	TRBJ1-6	TRBD1	TGCGCCAGCAGTCATCTAACTGGACAGGGTGGGTCACCCATCCACTTT	CASSHLTGQGGSPIHF
-	TRBV6-2/TRBV6-3	TRBJ2-7	-	TGTGCCAACAGTTACAAGGTACCCTACGGGCAGTACTTC	CANSYKVPYGQYF
-	TRBV29-1	TRBJ1-2	TRBD1	TGCAGCGTGTCGGGACAGGGGGCCGGCAACGATGGATACACCTTC	CSVSGQGAGNDGYTF
few	TRBV28	TRBJ2-7	-	TGTGCCAGCAGTTCACCCTCCCGGACTAATTCCTACGAGCAGTACTTC	CASSSPSRTNSYEQYF
-	TRBV11-2	TRBJ2-7	TRBD2	TGTGCCAGCAGCTTGAGGGAGAGGAGGACTAGCGGGCTCAGCTTCTATGAGCAGTACTTC	CASSLRERRTSGLSFYEQYF
-	TRBV12-3/TRBV12-4	TRBJ2-7	TRBD2	TGTGCCAGCAGTTTTCCCGGGACTAGCGGGAGAGGCGAGCAGAATTTC	CASSFPGTSGRGEQNF
-	TRBV14	TRBJ2-1	TRBD1	TGTGCCAGGAGCCAAGAGGGTCAGGGGACAGGATACAATGAACAGTTCTTC	CARSQEGQGTGYNEQFF
-	TRBV4-3	TRBJ2-3	TRBD2	TGCGCCAGTAACCAGGGGACTAGCGGGACCACAGATACGCAGTATTTT	CASNQGTSGTTDTQYF
-	TRBV13	TRBJ2-3	TRBD1	TGTGCCAGCAGCCCTGGAACAGGGGGCACAGATGCGCAGTATTTT	CASSPGTGGTDAQYF
once	TRBV6-1	TRBJ2-7	TRBD2	TGTGCCATCAGCCGCGGGACTAGCGCCTACGAGCAGTACTTC	CAISRGTSAYEQYF
-	TRBV11-2	TRBJ2-6	-	TGTGCCAGCAGCATGGGGGGAGACAGGGTCATTTCCCTATCTGGGGCCTACGTCCTGACTTTC	CASSMGGDRVISLSGAYVLTF
-	TRBV28	TRBJ2-5	-	TGTATCAGCAGTTTACGGAGAAACCAAGAGACCCAGTACTTC	CISSLRRNQETQYF
-	TRBV28	TRBJ1-1	-	TGTAACAGCAGTTTGAACAGGGTGGCTGAAGCTTTCTTT	CNSSLNRVAEAFF
-	TRBV6-1	TRBJ1-2	-	TGTGCTAGCAGTGAAGATGGGGAATATGGCTACACCTTC	CASSEDGEYGYTF
-	TRBV11-2	TRBJ1-5	-	TGTGTCAGCAGCTTAGTAGGGATGACACGGAGCAATCAGCCCCAGCATTTT	CVSSLVGMTRSNQPQHF
-	TRBV5-1	TRBJ2-2	-	TGCGCCAGCAGCACCAGGCGGACGAAAACCGGGGAGCTGTTTTTT	CASSTRRTKTGELFF
-	TRBV29-1	TRBJ1-6	-	TGCATCGCTGCTCAGTATAATTTACCCCTCCACTTT	CIAAQYNLPLHF
-	TRBV29-1	TRBJ2-5	TRBD2	TGCAGCGTCAAGGGGCAAGCGGGAGGGCAGACCCAGTACTTC	CSVKGQAGGQTQYF
-	TRBV11-2	TRBJ2-1	-	TGTACCAGCCGCTTAGATCGTATAGCGATAGGGGATGAGCTGTTCTTC	CTSRLDRIAIGDELFF
-	TRBV6-1	TRBJ1-1	TRBD1	TGTGCCAGCTGGACGGGACAGACGAAAACTGAAACTTTCTTT	CASWTGQTKTETFF
-	TRBV29-1	TRBJ2-3	TRBD2	TGCGGCGTGGGGGCCAGCGGGAGGCCAGATTTGCAGTATTTT	CGVGASGRPDLQYF
once	TRBV5-6	TRBJ2-3	-	TGTGCCAGCAGTTTGGTGGATCAGTCCCAGTATTTT	CASSLVDQSQYF
-	TRBV5-6	TRBJ1-1	TRBD1	TGTGCCAGCAGTGCACTACAGGGGCGGACTGAAACTTTCTTT	CASSALQGRTETFF
once	TRBV6-2/TRBV6-3	TRBJ2-1	TRBD1	TGTGCCAGTAGTCCGTCGGGACAGGGCTCCTACAATGAGCAGTTCTTC	CASSPSGQGSYNEQFF
-	TRBV4-3	TRBJ2-7	TRBD1	TGCGCCAGCAGCCTCGATGGGACAGCAACTTACGAGCAGTACTTC	CASSLDGTATYEQYF
-	TRBV29-1	TRBJ2-1	TRBD2	TGCAACGTTGAATGGCAGGGAGGGTACGAGCAGTTCTTC	CNVEWQGGYEQFF
-	TRBV29-1	TRBJ2-7	TRBD2	TGCAGAGTAACCGGGACGGGGAGGGCAGAACAGTACTTC	CRVTGTGRAEQYF
-	TRBV4-2	TRBJ2-1	TRBD2	TGTGCCAGCAGCCCAGCAACTAGCGGGCTCAGCTCCTACAATGAGCAGTTCTTC	CASSPATSGLSSYNEQFF
-	TRBV7-3	TRBJ2-7	-	TGTGCCAGTGGCTTCAGGGTCCACGGGCAGTACTTC	CASGFRVHGQYF
many	TRBV6-6	TRBJ2-3	-	TGTGCCAGCAGTAAATACCGGTCAGATACGCAGTATTTT	CASSKYRSDTQYF
-	TRBV6-1	TRBJ2-2	TRBD2	TGTGCCACCCGGCGGGGGTTCACCGTGGAGCTGTTTTTT	CATRRGFTVELFF
-	TRBV29-1	TRBJ2-3	-	TGCAGCGTTGAGGTCGGGGCAGGCGTCACAGATACGCAGTATTTT	CSVEVGAGVTDTQYF
once	TRBV6-1	TRBJ2-7	-	TGTGCCAGCAGTGAAGAGTCAAGCAGGGGTATGGGCTCCTACGAGCAGTACTTT	CASSEESSRGMGSYEQYF
-	TRBV11-2	TRBJ2-7	-	TGTGCCAGGAGTTTACAATGGACAGTGGAAAACGAGCAGTACTTC	CARSLQWTVENEQYF
once	TRBV6-1	TRBJ2-7	-	TGTGTCAGCAGTGAAGCGCCGGGACCAGGCTACGAGCAATACTTC	CVSSEAPGPGYEQYF
-	TRBV4-1	TRBJ2-7	TRBD2	TGCGCCAGCATCCAAGAGTTAGCGGGAGTCGTTGTAGAGCAGTACTTC	CASIQELAGVVVEQYF
-	TRBV11-1	TRBJ2-4	TRBD2	TGTGCTAACAGCCTTCCCGGGACTAGCGGGACCAAAAACGTTCAGTACTTC	CANSLPGTSGTKNVQYF
-	TRBV6-2/TRBV6-3	TRBJ2-5	TRBD2	TGTGCCTGCCGTTGGACTAGCGGGAGTGGAGAGACCCAGTACTTC	CACRWTSGSGETQYF